These 5 T cell receptor beta chains were sequenced from one sample in a study of blood T cell repertoires in COVID-19. This table comes from immunoSEQ multiplex PCR, and its TCRdb copy is limited to in-frame clones, with some not included. The profile shows about 54,000 clones, 80% to 90% of them singletons. Sequencing was carried out using peripheral blood. The receptors were gathered from a woman aged 55-70 years with acute or convalescent COVID-19.

The chain couples TRBV6-5 to TRBJ2-7; 7 positions agree with TRBD2. Looked up from germline, CDR1 is MNHEY and CDR2 is SVGAGI. CDR3 length equals 13 residues. After removal of 8 bases from V and 3 bases from J, the junction contained 7 bases not matched to a gene. CDR3 nucleotide sequence: TGTGCCAGCCAACGGCGCGGGAGCTACGAGCAGTACTTC. Protein: CASQRRGSYEQYF.

The V gene is TRBV2, the J gene TRBJ2-1, with 12 bases that match TRBD2. The V segment lost 5 bases and the J segment 5 bases; nucleotides outside the gene matches: 4. In germline, CDR1 is SNHLY, CDR2 FYNNEI. The length of the CDR3 is 15 residues. The CDR3 region is CASSILAGGDNEQFF. The CDR3 bases are TGTGCCAGCAGTATTCTAGCGGGGGGGGACAATGAGCAGTTCTTC.

The CDR3 bases are TGTGCCAGCAGCCGCCCGGGGGGGGTCTACAATGAGCAGTTCTTC. Its translation: CASSRPGGVYNEQFF. The chain carries TRBV28 and TRBJ2-1, with 8 nucleotides matching TRBD2. With 6 bases clipped from V and 3 bases from J, the junction kept 7 bases outside the gene matches. Germline V gene data show CDR1 as MDHEN and CDR2 as SYDVKM. The CDR3 is 15 residues long. The whole variable domain, remainder taken from reference TRBV28 and TRBJ2-1, is DVKVTQSSRYLVKRTGEKVFLECVQDMDHENMFWYRQDPGLGLRLIYFSYDVKMKEKGDIPEGYSVSREKKERFSLILESASTNQTSMYLCASSRPGGVYNEQFFGPGTRLTVL.

The chain recombines TRBV28 with TRBJ2-1, with 9 bases fitting TRBD1. The V segment lost 8 bases and the J segment 5 bases; nucleotides outside the gene matches: 4. Germline CDR1 is MDHEN and CDR2 is SYDVKM. The CDR3 has 13 residues. The CDR3 here is CASRDRVDNEQFF. Written as DNA, the CDR3 is TGTGCCAGCCGGGACAGGGTCGACAATGAGCAGTTCTTC.

The chain carries TRBV7-8 and TRBJ2-7; TRBD1 is a possible D gene (6 bases). The CDR3 covers 15 residues. Germline V gene data show CDR1 as SGHVS and CDR2 as FQNEAQ. With 2 bases removed from V and 3 bases from J, the gap between germline ends came to 14 bases. CDR3 in amino acids: CASSLFTGNIYEQYF. CDR3 nucleotides: TGTGCCAGCAGCTTATTTACAGGGAATATCTACGAGCAGTACTTC. The whole variable domain, remainder taken from reference TRBV7-8 and TRBJ2-7, is GAGVSQSPRYKVAKRGQDVALRCDPISGHVSLFWYQQALGQGPEFLTYFQNEAQLDKSGLPSDRFFAERPEGSVSTLKIQRTQQEDSAVYLCASSLFTGNIYEQYFGPGTRLTVT.